The next 17 T cell receptor beta chains were all read from a single sample in a study of CD4 and CD8 cells across lung adenocarcinoma regions. TCRdb itself ran the PCR reads through MiXCR, one entry per CDR3 protein. The table has 7,500 or so distinct CDR3 sequences, approximately 51% seen once. Material for sequencing was CD8+ T cells from the center of a lung tumor. These receptors were collected from a male donor with lung adenocarcinoma. The CD4 and CD8 labels of this study may be unreliable.

A note on this clonotype: Relative to the germline gene, one junction end is altered; a read error may explain this. The rearrangement uses TRBV14 and TRBJ1-5, with 7 nucleotides matching TRBD1. Germline lookup yields CDR1 SGHDN and CDR2 FVKESK. The CDR3 is 19 residues long. This chain's CDR3 is CASSQARRIYRGPNQTQHF. DNA for the CDR3: TGTGCCAGCAGCCAAGCACGGAGAATTTACAGGGGCCCTAATCAGACCCAGCATTTT.

V usage is TRBV6-1 and J usage is TRBJ2-5, with D unclear. The CDR3 has 12 residues. Trimming pared 6 bases from V and 4 bases from J, leaving 9 bases between. Germline CDR1 MNHNS, CDR2 SASEGT. In DNA form, the CDR3 reads TGTGCCAGCAGGCCCGTCGGAGAGACCCAGTACTTC. It encodes CASRPVGETQYF.

The chain uses TRBV6-1 and TRBJ2-5, with D tentatively TRBD2 (5 bases). CDR1 is MNHNS, CDR2 SASEGT, per germline. This CDR3 is 14 amino acids long. V gave up 6 bases and J gave up 4 bases, with 15 bases separating them. The CDR3 nucleotides read TGTGCCAGCAGACGGACTGGACGAGTAGAGACCCAGTACTTC. Amino acids: CASRRTGRVETQYF.

The sample holds a few counts of this clonotype. This chain joins TRBV15 and TRBJ1-6; D is undetermined. The CDR3 is 17 amino acids. Germline V gene data show CDR1 as LNHNV and CDR2 as YYDKDF (reference sequence). Trimming removed 0 bases from V and 5 bases from J, with 14 bases in between. The CDR3 DNA sequence: TGTGCCACCAGCAGAGATACGGGTCTGGGAAATAATTCACCCCTCCACTTT. This encodes CATSRDTGLGNNSPLHF.

This clonotype was recorded at least ten times. A read error is possible here, since a much larger clone lies one base away. The rearrangement links TRBV6-5 to TRBJ2-4, with 10 bases matching TRBD2. CDR1 is MNHEY and CDR2 is SVGAGI in the germline V gene. The CDR3 loop spans 17 amino acids. Germline trimming cut 2 bases from V and 13 bases from J; bases unmatched to any gene: 17. The CDR3 region has the DNA TGTGCCAGCAGTTACAGAGCGGGGGGGTCTATGTACAATGAGCAGTACTTC. Translated, it gives CASSYRAGGSMYNEQYF.

This clonotype was seen repeatedly, ten times or more. The genes are TRBV6-1 and TRBJ1-1; 7 bases line up with TRBD1. Looked up from germline, CDR1 is MNHNS and CDR2 is SASEGT. The CDR3 totals 15 residues. The V gene end was trimmed by 1 base and the J gene end by 4 bases; junction bases not matched to a gene: 6. CDR3 in amino acids: CASSEVGGEGTEAFF. Here the CDR3 DNA reads TGTGCCAGCAGTGAAGTAGGGGGCGAAGGCACTGAAGCTTTCTTT.

The chain combines TRBV6-1 with TRBJ2-1; TRBD2 matches 10 bases. CDR3 size: 16 residues. V gave up 2 bases and J gave up 3 bases; unmatched junction bases: 4. Germline CDR1 and CDR2: MNHNS and SASEGT. The CDR3 DNA is TGTGCCAGCAGTGAATGGTCTAGCGGGAGCTACAATGAGCAGTTCTTC. Protein product: CASSEWSSGSYNEQFF.

This clonotype occurred many times. CDR3 bases: TGCGCCAGCAGCCCCCTAGGGACTTCGGAAGGCTACACCTTC. This codes for CASSPLGTSEGYTF. The chain links TRBV5-1 to TRBJ1-2, with D tentatively TRBD1 (5 bases). Trimming stripped 4 bases from V and 8 bases from J, with 18 bases between. The germline V gene has CDR1 SGHRS and CDR2 YFSETQ. This CDR3 comprises 14 residues.

The chain joins TRBV4-1 to TRBJ1-3; tentative D call: TRBD1 (6 bases). Looked up from germline, CDR1 is MGHRA and CDR2 is YSYEKL. The CDR3 is 16 residues long. Deletions cut 1 base from V and 4 bases from J, with 14 bases between. The CDR3 bases are TGCGCCAGCAGCCAAGTAGGGGGGCTTGGGGGAAACACCATATATTTT. This translates into CASSQVGGLGGNTIYF.

On this clonotype: At one end, the junction sequence differs from germline, possibly due to a read error. The chain is built from TRBV6-1 and TRBJ2-5; D is tentatively TRBD1 or TRBD2 (6 bases each). The CDR3 sequence is 16 residues long. Germline V gene sequence: CDR1 MNHNS, CDR2 SASEGT. CDR3 protein: CACRGHGGRAKDTQYF. CDR3 DNA sequence: TGTGCCTGCAGGGGCCACGGGGGCCGGGCCAAAGACACTCAGTACTTC.

J is TRBJ1-5 and V is TRBV7-2, with unresolved D. CDR3 length: 12 residues. CDR1 SGHTA and CDR2 FQGNSA come from the germline V gene. V was cut by 5 bases and J by 4 bases, with 6 bases left in between. Here the CDR3 reads CASSPYNQPQHF. As DNA, the CDR3 is TGTGCCAGCAGCCCCTATAATCAGCCCCAGCATTTT.

The gene calls are TRBV6-5 and TRBJ1-1; D is uncertain. The length of the CDR3 is 13 residues. The germline V gene encodes CDR1 MNHEY and CDR2 SVGAGI. Trimming stripped 4 bases from V and 3 bases from J, with 9 bases between. The CDR3 sequence is CASSWSGYTEAFF. The CDR3, as DNA: TGTGCCAGCAGTTGGTCCGGTTACACTGAAGCTTTCTTT.

V is TRBV6-1 and J is TRBJ2-1; TRBD1 is a possible D gene (5 bases). This CDR3 has 14 amino acids. Germline V gene lookup returns CDR1 MNHNS and CDR2 SASEGT. V was shortened by 6 bases and J by 0 bases, with 9 bases between the two germline ends. The CDR3 here is CASSRQSSYNEQFF. The CDR3 DNA follows: TGTGCCAGCAGCAGACAGAGCTCCTACAATGAGCAGTTCTTC.

V is TRBV6-1 and J is TRBJ2-4; 7 positions agree with TRBD2. The J call may be incorrect, as the DNA end agrees better with TRBJ2-3. This CDR3 region has 16 residues. The germline gives CDR1 MNHNS, CDR2 SASEGT. The CDR3 bases are TGTGCCAGCACCCCGGGACTAAATCCTAGCACAAACATGCAGTATTTT. This translates into CASTPGLNPSTNMQYF.

This clonotype was observed at least ten times. In DNA, the CDR3 is TGTGCCAGCAGTCGCCCCGGGACTAGCGGGTTTTCCTACAATGAGCAGTTCTTC. This translates into CASSRPGTSGFSYNEQFF. The gene calls are TRBV6-2 or TRBV6-3 and TRBJ2-1; TRBD2 aligns across 12 bases. The CDR3 runs to 18 residues. Per the germline V gene, CDR1 is MNHEY and CDR2 is SVGEGT. Trimming cost V 5 bases and J 1 base; bases outside gene matches: 9.

In its sample, this clonotype was seen once. The chain carries TRBV6-1 and TRBJ2-3; D possibly uses TRBD1 or TRBD2 (5 bases each). Trimming stripped 7 bases from V and 6 bases from J, with 14 bases between. Per the germline V gene, CDR1 is MNHNS and CDR2 is SASEGT. There are 13 residues in the CDR3. The CDR3 DNA reads as TGTGCCAGCACGGGGCTAGCAAGGGATACGCAGTATTTT. This translates into CASTGLARDTQYF.

This clonotype has just a few counts. This chain uses TRBV6-5 with TRBJ2-1; D perhaps matches TRBD2 (5 bases). Germline V gives CDR1 MNHEY, CDR2 SVGAGI. Trimming removed 2 bases from V and 8 bases from J, with 10 bases in between. There are 13 residues in the CDR3. The CDR3 loop is CASSYVGNDEQFF. CDR3 nucleotides: TGTGCCAGCAGTTACGTCGGGAACGATGAGCAGTTCTTC.